The 15 T cell receptor beta chains presented below share a single source sample, sequenced in a study of blood T cell repertoires in COVID-19. Some clones are missing from TCRdb's copy, which holds only in-frame ones; the method was immunoSEQ multiplex PCR. The table has some 200,000 clones, about 87% seen once. The sequenced sample consisted of peripheral blood. These receptors all come from a man younger than 30 with active or convalescent COVID-19.

The J gene is TRBJ2-3, the V gene TRBV24-1; 8 bases align to TRBD2. The length of the CDR3 is 18 residues. V shed 4 bases, J shed 2 bases, and the junction held 13 bases outside the gene matches. CDR1 is KGHDR, CDR2 SFDVKD, per germline. The CDR3 region is CATSEISEAGVNTDTQYF. CDR3 sequence (DNA): TGTGCCACCAGTGAAATTTCCGAAGCGGGAGTCAACACAGATACGCAGTATTTT.

This clone has a handful of counts. V is TRBV7-8 and J is TRBJ1-3; 9 bases agree with TRBD1. This CDR3 has 16 residues. The junction had 7 bases not matched to a gene; V was cut back by 5 bases and J by 2 bases. Germline lookup yields CDR1 SGHVS and CDR2 FQNEAQ. Here the CDR3 DNA reads TGTGCCAGCAGCCTACGACAGGGGGTGACTGGAAACACCATATATTTT. Translated: CASSLRQGVTGNTIYF. The full variable domain, in which reference TRBV7-8 and TRBJ1-3 provide the parts outside the CDR3, is GAGVSQSPRYKVAKRGQDVALRCDPISGHVSLFWYQQALGQGPEFLTYFQNEAQLDKSGLPSDRFFAERPEGSVSTLKIQRTQQEDSAVYLCASSLRQGVTGNTIYFGEGSWLTVV.

This clone was observed a handful of times. The CDR3: CATSDLDNSGANVLTF. CDR3 bases: TGTGCCACCAGTGACTTGGACAATTCTGGGGCCAACGTCCTGACTTTC. The chain joins TRBV24-1 to TRBJ2-6, with D tentatively TRBD1 (5 bases). V gave up 4 bases and J gave up 1 base, with 10 bases separating them. The CDR3 runs to 16 residues. Germline lookup yields CDR1 KGHDR and CDR2 SFDVKD.

CDR3 in amino acids: CASSVSVNEKLFF. The CDR3 DNA reads TGTGCCAGCAGTGTATCGGTTAATGAAAAACTGTTTTTT. V usage is TRBV6-4 and J usage is TRBJ1-4; D unresolved. The CDR3 is 13 residues long. Trimming removed 4 bases from V and 4 bases from J, with 7 bases in between. Germline values: CDR1 MRHNA, CDR2 SNTAGT.

The rearrangement links TRBV12-3 or TRBV12-4 to TRBJ1-2, with D unresolved. This CDR3 contains 13 residues. V lost 3 bases and J lost 8, with 13 bases in between. The CDR3 loop reads CASSFIGEKGYTF. For the CDR3, the DNA is TGTGCCAGCAGTTTTATAGGAGAGAAAGGCTACACCTTC.

V usage is TRBV28 and J usage is TRBJ1-5; no definite D call. Germline lookup yields CDR1 MDHEN and CDR2 SYDVKM. The CDR3 covers 14 residues. The V gene lost 2 bases and the J gene lost 0 bases, with 5 bases spanning the gap. CDR3 nucleotides: TGTGCCAGCAGTTTAGTATTTAGCAATCAGCCCCAGCATTTT. Amino acids: CASSLVFSNQPQHF.

The CDR3 reads CASSSRDRGSNTEAFF. CDR3 nucleotides: TGTGCCAGCAGTTCCCGGGACAGGGGCTCGAACACTGAAGCTTTCTTT. J is TRBJ1-1 and V is TRBV6-2 or TRBV6-3, with 10 nucleotides matching TRBD1. V trimming: 4 bases; J trimming: 1 base; junction bases outside the gene matches: 6. The CDR3 runs to 16 residues. CDR1 is MNHEY and CDR2 is SVGEGT in the germline V gene.

The chain joins TRBV28 to TRBJ1-1; D gene unclear. Germline V CDR1 and CDR2: MDHEN, SYDVKM. The CDR3 runs to 11 residues. The germline V and J ends were trimmed by 7 bases and 1 base, with 4 bases remaining between them. The CDR3 DNA is TGTGCCAGCACAGGGAACACTGAAGCTTTCTTT. It is translated as CASTGNTEAFF.

Here the CDR3 reads CASSRAGTSGNYEQFF. CDR3 in DNA: TGTGCCAGCAGCAGAGCCGGGACTAGCGGGAACTATGAGCAGTTCTTC. The genes are TRBV7-3 and TRBJ2-1, with 13 positions matching TRBD2. The CDR3 runs to 16 residues. Germline V CDR1 and CDR2: SGHTA, FQGTGA. J gave up 8 bases and V 5 bases, and 9 bases lay outside the gene matches.

The chain employs TRBV11-2 and TRBJ2-3; 7 bases match TRBD2. The trim removed 0 bases at V and 1 base at J, leaving 7 bases unmatched. Germline CDR1 is SGHAT and CDR2 is FQNNGV. The CDR3 is 17 amino acids. The CDR3 protein is CASSLESGLGGTDTQYF. The CDR3 DNA reads as TGTGCCAGCAGCTTAGAAAGCGGACTAGGGGGCACAGATACGCAGTATTTT.

The CDR3 sequence: CASSLGTGVESTF. CDR3 DNA: TGTGCCAGCAGTTTAGGGACAGGGGTAGAATCCACCTTC. The rearrangement links TRBV27 to TRBJ1-2; TRBD1 matches 10 bases. The V segment lost 2 bases and the J segment 13 bases; nucleotides outside the gene matches: 7. This CDR3 contains 13 residues. CDR1 MNHEY and CDR2 SMNVEV come from the germline V gene (reference sequence).

The chain employs TRBV10-3 and TRBJ1-2, with a weak D call TRBD1 (5 bases). This CDR3 has 16 residues. Trimming removed 3 bases from V and 7 bases from J, with 21 bases in between. Germline V gene lookup returns CDR1 ENHRY and CDR2 SYGVKD. The CDR3 loop reads CAISDTSGTSGGGYTF. The DNA of the CDR3 is TGTGCCATCAGTGATACCTCCGGGACTTCCGGCGGTGGCTACACCTTC.

This clone came up a few times. V is TRBV21-1 and J is TRBJ1-5. TRBV21-1 corresponds to a pseudogene. There are 13 residues in the CDR3. CDR3 amino acids: CASNSGGNQPQHF. For the CDR3, the DNA is TGTGCCAGCAACTCGGGGGGCAATCAGCCCCAGCATTTT.

Only a few counts were recorded for this clone. The chain is built from TRBV27 and TRBJ2-1; 10 nucleotides line up with TRBD2. There are 15 residues in the CDR3. The V gene's germline CDR1 is MNHEY and CDR2 SMNVEV (reference sequence). V lost 8 bases, J lost 1 base, and 5 bases stayed unmatched. The DNA for the CDR3 is TGTGCCAGCTCGTATAGCGGGAGGTCCTACAATGAGCAGTTCTTC. This encodes CASSYSGRSYNEQFF.

The rearrangement uses TRBV5-4 and TRBJ1-2; maybe TRBD1 (5 bases). The ends were cut back, 0 bases at V and 4 bases at J, with 7 bases in the middle. CDR3 length: 13 residues. CDR1 and CDR2 from the germline V gene are SGHNT and YYREEE (reference sequence). CDR3 sequence (DNA): TGTGCCAGCAGCTTGGTAGGGGTCTATGGCTACACCTTC. Amino acid sequence: CASSLVGVYGYTF.